The 18 T cell receptor beta chains reported below all come from one sample, sequenced in a study of shared clonotypes between healthy human individuals. TCRdb keeps only in-frame clones here, not all; method: immunoSEQ multiplex PCR. The sample contains about 510,000 clones, approximately 79% of which appear only once. Sequenced: PBMCs. The receptors here all came from a woman aged 40-49 years in good health. Some clones in this sample may be carry-over from other donors' samples.

This clone occurred once. The rearrangement links TRBV28 to TRBJ2-1; the match to TRBD2 covers 8 bases. The ends lost 6 bases at V and 7 bases at J; junction bases unmatched: 11. The CDR3 totals 15 residues. CDR1 MDHEN and CDR2 SYDVKM come from the germline V gene. This CDR3 reads CASSLPGRAGNEQFF. The CDR3, as DNA: TGTGCCAGCAGCCTCCCCGGGAGGGCGGGGAATGAGCAGTTCTTC. The variable domain in full, with the rest retrieved from reference TRBV28 and TRBJ2-1, is DVKVTQSSRYLVKRTGEKVFLECVQDMDHENMFWYRQDPGLGLRLIYFSYDVKMKEKGDIPEGYSVSREKKERFSLILESASTNQTSMYLCASSLPGRAGNEQFFGPGTRLTVL.

The rearrangement links TRBV2 to TRBJ1-1, with 9 bases identical to TRBD1. The germline gives CDR1 SNHLY, CDR2 FYNNEI. V was pared by 7 bases and J by 4 bases, with 7 bases of the junction left unmatched. This CDR3 region has 14 residues. In DNA form, the CDR3 reads TGTGCCAGCAACCTCCGGACAGGGGCCACTGAAGCTTTCTTT. Translating it yields CASNLRTGATEAFF.

The gene calls are TRBV6-6 and TRBJ2-2; D remains ambiguous. The CDR3 runs to 14 residues. Germline lookup yields CDR1 MNHNY and CDR2 SVGAGI (reference sequence). Trimming took 0 bases from V and 2 from J, leaving 4 bases between them. The CDR3 loop is CASSYSPNTGELFF. The CDR3 region has the DNA TGTGCCAGCAGTTACTCCCCAAACACCGGGGAGCTGTTTTTT.

The chain couples TRBV4-1 to TRBJ2-2; weak D call: TRBD1 (5 bases). There are 16 residues in the CDR3. The germline CDR1 and CDR2 sequences are MGHRA and YSYEKL. Trimming pared 3 bases from V and 6 bases from J, leaving 17 bases between. CDR3 in amino acids: CASSQGFARVAGELFF. CDR3 sequence (DNA): TGCGCCAGCAGCCAGGGTTTCGCCAGGGTGGCCGGGGAGCTGTTTTTT.

The chain combines TRBV7-2 with TRBJ1-2, with D unresolved. The CDR3 runs 13 residues. V lost 1 base and J lost 6, with 9 bases in between. CDR1 and CDR2 (germline): SGHTA, FQGNSA. The CDR3 nucleotides read TGTGCCAGCAGCTTAGTGTCCGTTAATGGCTACACCTTC. The encoded protein is CASSLVSVNGYTF.

The V gene is TRBV5-1, the J gene TRBJ1-3; D gene unclear. Between the trimmed V and J ends, which lost 2 bases and 3 bases, there was a span of 9 bases. The germline CDR1 and CDR2 sequences are SGHRS and YFSETQ. The CDR3 covers 14 residues. CDR3 in DNA: TGCGCCAGCAGCTTCCTCGGGAATGGAAACACCATATATTTT. Protein: CASSFLGNGNTIYF.

V and J are TRBV4-1 and TRBJ1-2; no definite D call. There are 14 residues in the CDR3. Trimming removed 1 base at V and 4 bases at J, with 10 bases between. CDR1 and CDR2 (germline): MGHRA, YSYEKL. The CDR3 bases are TGCGCCAGCAGCCAAGGCCAAGGTGGCTATGGCTACACCTTC. Translating gives CASSQGQGGYGYTF.

The V gene is TRBV29-1, the J gene TRBJ2-3, with D perhaps TRBD2 (5 bases). CDR3 length: 14 residues. Per germline, CDR1 SQVTM and CDR2 ANQGSEA. Trimming removed 6 bases from V and 8 bases from J, with 21 bases in between. CDR3 region: CSVRTWTEGATQYF. Here the CDR3 DNA reads TGCAGCGTGAGGACCTGGACCGAGGGAGCTACGCAGTATTTT.

This clone was observed a single time. The chain has TRBV7-9 and TRBJ2-1, with unresolved D. The CDR3 is 15 amino acids. V was cut by 3 bases and J by 0 bases, with 9 bases left in between. Germline V gene data show CDR1 as SEHNR and CDR2 as FQNEAQ (reference sequence). The CDR3 DNA sequence: TGTGCCAGCAGCTTCGGTTCGAGCTCCTACAATGAGCAGTTCTTC. This gives the protein CASSFGSSSYNEQFF.

The chain joins TRBV7-9 to TRBJ1-2; TRBD1 might be the D (5 bases). The length of the CDR3 is 16 residues. Per germline, CDR1 SEHNR and CDR2 FQNEAQ (reference sequence). V lost 4 bases and J lost 2, with 17 bases in between. CDR3 sequence: CASSSWWGKLNYGYTF. The DNA of the CDR3 is TGTGCCAGCAGCTCCTGGTGGGGGAAGCTGAACTATGGCTACACCTTC.

This clone was seen once. The chain employs TRBV5-1 and TRBJ2-5; D gene uncertain. Looked up from germline, CDR1 is SGHRS and CDR2 is YFSETQ. This CDR3 has 14 amino acids. Trimming took 0 bases from V and 5 from J, leaving 11 bases between them. CDR3 in amino acids: CASSLDNPEETQYF. The CDR3 DNA follows: TGCGCCAGCAGCTTGGACAACCCCGAGGAGACCCAGTACTTC.

This chain connects TRBV11-2 to TRBJ1-2, with TRBD1 matching over 7 bases. This CDR3 is 14 amino acids long. Trimming cost V 4 bases and J 7 bases; bases outside gene matches: 9. The germline V gene has CDR1 SGHAT and CDR2 FQNNGV. The CDR3 DNA reads as TGTGCCAGCAGCTGGGGCGGGACAGTTCCTGGCTACACCTTC. This codes for CASSWGGTVPGYTF.

V and J are TRBV10-3 and TRBJ2-5, with TRBD1 matching 9 bases. CDR1 and CDR2 (germline): ENHRY, SYGVKD. After removal of 5 bases from V and 3 bases from J, the junction contained 4 bases not matched to a gene. This CDR3 has 14 residues. CDR3: CAISSGTGKETQYF. In DNA form, the CDR3 reads TGTGCCATCAGTTCCGGGACAGGGAAAGAGACCCAGTACTTC.

CDR3 sequence (DNA): TGTGCCAGCCGGACAGGGGGCTCCGAGCAGTACTTC. Encoded protein: CASRTGGSEQYF. The chain carries TRBV27 and TRBJ2-7, with 11 bases that match TRBD1. CDR1 is MNHEY, CDR2 SMNVEV, per germline (reference sequence). The CDR3 totals 12 residues. Trimming at V came to 8 bases and at J to 6 bases, leaving 3 bases not matched to a gene.

The table lists this clone with a few counts. The V call is TRBV6-4, the J call TRBJ2-3, with 12 bases matching TRBD2. Germline CDR1 MRHNA, CDR2 SNTAGT. The trim removed 6 bases at V and 3 bases at J, leaving 4 bases unmatched. The CDR3 totals 15 residues. This CDR3 is CASSATSGGTDTQYF. The CDR3 DNA is TGTGCCAGCAGCGCGACTAGCGGGGGAACAGATACGCAGTATTTT.

As concerns this clone: A far larger clone is just one base off, so this is likely a read error. The same CDR3 also results from other DNA sequences found in this sample. V gene TRBV18 combines with J gene TRBJ1-2; D gene unclear. The CDR3 is 15 residues long. CDR1 is KGHSH, CDR2 LQKENI, per germline. The CDR3 sequence is CASSPLSDANYGYTF. The CDR3 nucleotides read TGTGCCAGCTCACCACTGTCAGACGCTAACTATGGCTATACCTTC. The full variable domain, completed using reference TRBV18 and TRBJ1-2, is NAGVMQNPRHLVRRRGQEARLRCSPMKGHSHVYWYRQLPEEGLKFMVYLQKENIIDESGMPKERFSAEFPKEGPSILRIQQVVRGDSAAYFCASSPLSDANYGYTFGSGTRLTVV.

This clone was found many times. The CDR3 loop is CASSEARPRGLAGRYEQFF. The CDR3 bases are TGTGCCAGCAGTGAAGCCCGGCCTAGGGGACTAGCGGGAAGATATGAGCAGTTCTTC. The chain carries TRBV6-1 and TRBJ2-1; the match to TRBD2 covers 13 bases. The CDR3 covers 19 residues. Germline V gene lookup returns CDR1 MNHNS and CDR2 SASEGT. Trimming cost V 0 bases and J 8 bases; bases outside gene matches: 13.

This chain connects TRBV2 to TRBJ1-1, with D uncertain. The CDR3 has 18 amino acids. Trimming cost V 6 bases and J 0 bases, with 23 bases left between them. The germline gives CDR1 SNHLY, CDR2 FYNNEI. The CDR3 bases are TGTGCCAGCAGCGACTCGGCAGCTTTCACCTTCATGAACACTGAAGCTTTCTTT. Translation gives CASSDSAAFTFMNTEAFF.